A few counts support the clone carrying this T cell receptor beta chain. Antigen unknown. This sample is drawn from a study of identical twins. Study-level findings and limits: While abundant cord blood beta clonotypes carried fewer insertions, memory repertoires showed no such pattern.

CDR1 and CDR2 from the germline V gene are WNHNN and SYGVQD (reference sequence). V gave up 4 bases and J gave up 0 bases, with 12 bases separating them. The CDR3 runs to 16 residues. The authors used template switching to add a universal primer site and gave cDNA unique molecular identifiers. TCRdb called the 5' RACE reads again in MiXCR, with one record for every CDR3 protein. The repertoire holds about 300,000 distinct CDR3 sequences, with over 9% as singletons. These data also featured in a second study, about yellow fever vaccine responses in identical twins. That work adds: Twins' vaccine T cell response reportedly gave the appearance of partial convergence and partial personalization.

The receptor was derived from a young woman in good health. Sample: CD8+ T cells sorted from blood. The chain uses TRBV10-1 and TRBJ2-2; tentatively, D is TRBD1 or TRBD2 (5 bases each). As DNA, the CDR3 is TGCGCCAGCAGTGTAGCCGGGGCAGCGAACACCGGGGAGCTGTTTTTT. This gives the protein CASSVAGAANTGELFF.